Shown below are 26 T cell receptor beta chains from a single sample sequenced in a study of CD8 T cells in ankylosing spondylitis. TCRdb redid the calling of the 5' RACE reads with MiXCR, one entry per CDR3 protein. This repertoire shows about 300,000 distinct CDR3 sequences, roughly 11% found once; its top ten account for 9.1%. Sequencing was done on a sample of blood, either unsorted or a sorted T cell fraction (not recorded which). These receptors originate from a female donor with ankylosing spondylitis or in good health (not recorded which).

This clonotype was seen repeatedly, ten times or more. The J gene is TRBJ1-3, the V gene TRBV5-1, with D unclear. Germline assignment: CDR1 SGHRS and CDR2 YFSETQ. The CDR3 is made up of 14 amino acids. Trimming cost V 2 bases and J 2 bases, with 8 bases left between them. The CDR3 protein is CASSFGYTGNTIYF. The CDR3 nucleotides are TGCGCCAGCAGCTTCGGGTATACTGGAAACACCATATATTTT.

Ten or more counts support this clonotype. V usage is TRBV20-1 and J usage is TRBJ2-7; 9 bases match TRBD1. Germline V lookup: CDR1 DFQATT, CDR2 SNEGSKA (reference sequence). This CDR3 contains 13 residues. As DNA, the CDR3 is TGCAGACTCGACAGGGGGGGGTCGTACGAGCAGTACTTC. Its protein is CRLDRGGSYEQYF.

This sequence joins TRBV12-3 or TRBV12-4 and TRBJ1-2; perhaps TRBD1 as D (5 bases). V shed 6 bases and J shed 0 bases, with 14 bases lying between them. The CDR3 length is 15 residues. The CDR3 region has the DNA TGTGCCAGCAGAGACAGCGGAATTGCTAACTATGGCTACACCTTC. This encodes CASRDSGIANYGYTF.

This clonotype was counted between two and nine times. This chain joins TRBV29-1 and TRBJ1-5; D gene uncertain. Germline lookup yields CDR1 SQVTM and CDR2 ANQGSEA. The CDR3 covers 13 residues. The V and J ends lost 5 bases and 5 bases respectively, with 13 bases between them. Here the CDR3 reads CSVRVGRDQPQHF. In nucleotides, the CDR3 is TGCAGCGTTAGGGTTGGAAGGGATCAGCCCCAGCATTTT.

This clonotype was observed many times. The chain carries TRBV12-3 or TRBV12-4 and TRBJ2-5; 7 bases agree with TRBD2. V lost 6 bases to trimming and J lost 2 bases; unmatched junction nucleotides: 6. The CDR3 consists of 14 residues. CDR3 sequence reads: CASRPLGLQETQYF. In DNA form, the CDR3 reads TGTGCCAGCAGACCCTTGGGACTACAAGAGACCCAGTACTTC.

This clonotype was seen only a few times. The V gene is TRBV12-3 or TRBV12-4, the J gene TRBJ2-3; 12 bases align to TRBD2. The CDR3 has 14 residues. After removal of 6 bases from V and 8 bases from J, the junction contained 6 bases not matched to a gene. The CDR3 nucleotides read TGTGCCAGCAGAGGACTAGCGGGGTATGGTACGCAGTATTTT. This gives the protein CASRGLAGYGTQYF.

The chain combines TRBV7-2 with TRBJ1-2; a possible D gene is TRBD1 (6 bases). Germline V gives CDR1 SGHTA, CDR2 FQGNSA. V shed 5 bases and J shed 8 bases, with 18 bases lying between them. The length of the CDR3 is 14 residues. The CDR3 nucleotides read TGTGCCAGCAGCAGAGTAGACAGGCTGCGGGGCTACACCTTC. Encoded protein: CASSRVDRLRGYTF. Using reference TRBV7-2 and TRBJ1-2 for the parts outside the CDR3, the full variable domain is GAGVSQSPSNKVTEKGKDVELRCDPISGHTALYWYRQSLGQGLEFLIYFQGNSAPDKSGLPSDRFSAERTGGSVSTLTIQRTQQEDSAVYLCASSRVDRLRGYTFGSGTRLTVV.

This clonotype was detected ten times or more. The genes are TRBV7-2 and TRBJ1-1; D call uncertain. V lost 2 bases and J lost 7, with 11 bases in between. This CDR3 comprises 13 residues. The germline CDR1 and CDR2 sequences are SGHTA and FQGNSA. Written as DNA, the CDR3 is TGTGCCAGCAGCTTAAGTACCAGGAATGAAGCTTTCTTT. Translating it yields CASSLSTRNEAFF. The full variable domain, completed using reference TRBV7-2 and TRBJ1-1, is GAGVSQSPSNKVTEKGKDVELRCDPISGHTALYWYRQSLGQGLEFLIYFQGNSAPDKSGLPSDRFSAERTGGSVSTLTIQRTQQEDSAVYLCASSLSTRNEAFFGQGTRLTVV.

This clonotype was counted ten times or more. V usage is TRBV11-1 and J usage is TRBJ2-2, with TRBD2 matching over 13 bases. This CDR3 has 16 residues. After removal of 6 bases from V and 6 bases from J, the junction contained 7 bases not matched to a gene. Per germline, CDR1 SGHAT and CDR2 FQDESV (reference sequence). CDR3 nucleotides: TGTGCCAGCAGACGGACTAGCGGGAGTCCACCCGGGGAGCTGTTTTTT. Protein: CASRRTSGSPPGELFF.

This clonotype was seen a few times. V and J are TRBV5-1 and TRBJ1-5; D remains ambiguous. The V gene's germline CDR1 is SGHRS and CDR2 YFSETQ. This CDR3 spans 15 amino acids. V lost 4 bases and J 2 bases, leaving 13 bases between the germline ends. The CDR3 DNA follows: TGCGCCAGCAGCCCGGCCCCCTTGGGCAATCAGCCCCAGCATTTT. Translated, it gives CASSPAPLGNQPQHF.

The sample holds many counts of this clonotype. V usage is TRBV12-3 or TRBV12-4 and J usage is TRBJ1-2; D possibly corresponds to TRBD1 (6 bases). This CDR3 is 13 amino acids long. Trimming left V 7 bases short and J 3 bases short, with 12 bases between. CDR3 in amino acids: CASNLAGDYGYTF. CDR3 bases: TGTGCCAGCAATTTGGCAGGGGACTATGGCTACACCTTC.

This clonotype was counted ten times or more. This sequence may be a read error, since a much larger clone differs from it by one base. The chain links TRBV20-1 to TRBJ1-1, with D perhaps matching TRBD1 (6 bases). The CDR3 spans 17 residues. Germline V CDR1 and CDR2: DFQATT, SNEGSKA (reference sequence). The CDR3 spells CCARDPRQAWNNTEAFF. The CDR3 DNA reads TGCTGTGCTAGAGATCCCCGACAGGCTTGGAACAACACTGAAGCTTTCTTT.

The chain joins TRBV5-5 to TRBJ1-5; D perhaps matches TRBD1 (5 bases). The V gene lost 4 bases and the J gene lost 4 bases, with 15 bases spanning the gap. The CDR3 consists of 15 residues. CDR1 is SGHKS, CDR2 YYEKEE, per germline (reference sequence). In DNA, the CDR3 is TGTGCCAGCAGCGTAAGGGACGGGGAGAATCAGCCCCAGCATTTT. Encoded protein: CASSVRDGENQPQHF.

This clonotype occurred many times. The chain is built from TRBV15 and TRBJ2-2; the D call may be TRBD1 or TRBD2 (5 bases each). V was trimmed by 3 bases and J by 4 bases, leaving 15 bases between them. The CDR3 runs to 16 residues. CDR1 and CDR2 (germline): LNHNV, YYDKDF (reference sequence). The CDR3 DNA reads TGTGCCACCAGCAGTTCTGGGACGTACGTCACCGGGGAGCTGTTTTTT. It specifies CATSSSGTYVTGELFF.

In its sample, this clonotype was seen many times. CDR3 sequence reads: CASSFKSPPGRETQYF. In DNA form, the CDR3 reads TGTGCCAGCAGTTTTAAGTCGCCTCCGGGGCGAGAGACCCAGTACTTC. The genes are TRBV12-3 or TRBV12-4 and TRBJ2-5; D may be TRBD1 or TRBD2 (5 bases each). V was shortened by 3 bases and J by 4 bases, with 18 bases between the two germline ends. CDR3 length: 16 amino acids.

This clonotype was detected many times. This chain links TRBV6-1 with TRBJ1-6; tentatively, D is TRBD1 (5 bases). The CDR3 runs 15 residues. Germline CDR1 and CDR2: MNHNS and SASEGT. The V gene lost 6 bases and the J gene lost 0 bases, with 9 bases spanning the gap. CDR3 in DNA: TGTGCCAGCAGGGGGACGAGCTCCTATAATTCACCCCTCCACTTT. Amino acid sequence: CASRGTSSYNSPLHF.

This CDR3 reads CASSSLPQGAGELFF. CDR3 bases: TGTGCCAGCAGTTCACTGCCACAGGGGGCCGGGGAGCTGTTTTTT. V usage is TRBV28 and J usage is TRBJ2-2; 8 bases match TRBD1. Trimming took 4 bases from V and 6 from J; bases not matched to a gene: 7. The germline CDR1 and CDR2 sequences are MDHEN and SYDVKM. The CDR3 has 15 amino acids. The variable domain in full, completed from reference TRBV28 and TRBJ2-2, reads DVKVTQSSRYLVKRTGEKVFLECVQDMDHENMFWYRQDPGLGLRLIYFSYDVKMKEKGDIPEGYSVSREKKERFSLILESASTNQTSMYLCASSSLPQGAGELFFGEGSRLTVL.

This chain uses TRBV20-1 with TRBJ1-1; TRBD1 is a possible D gene (6 bases). Germline lookup yields CDR1 DFQATT and CDR2 SNEGSKA (reference sequence). The V end was cut by 6 bases, the J end by 1 base, with 18 bases between. The CDR3 loop spans 15 amino acids. CDR3 in DNA: TGCAGTGCCGTGCCCGTTCAGGGGAGGAACACTGAAGCTTTCTTT. It is translated as CSAVPVQGRNTEAFF.

Many counts were recorded for this clonotype. The chain carries TRBV10-3 and TRBJ1-5; D may be TRBD1 (5 bases). Germline CDR1 is ENHRY and CDR2 is SYGVKD. The CDR3 is 12 residues long. V lost 8 bases and J lost 1, with 6 bases in between. In nucleotides, the CDR3 is TGTGCCATCGGGGGGAGCAATCAGCCCCAGCATTTT. Amino acids: CAIGGSNQPQHF.

The sample holds a few counts of this clonotype. The chain carries TRBV4-1 and TRBJ2-5; D remains unclear. CDR3 size: 13 residues. The ends were cut back, 3 bases at V and 2 bases at J, with 7 bases in the middle. Germline V lookup: CDR1 MGHRA, CDR2 YSYEKL. CDR3 DNA sequence: TGCGCCAGCAGCCAGGGCCCTCAAGAGACCCAGTACTTC. Its protein is CASSQGPQETQYF.

This clonotype came up many times. The gene calls are TRBV7-2 and TRBJ2-7; D remains unclear. Trimming stripped 1 base from V and 0 bases from J, with 10 bases between. CDR1 and CDR2 (germline): SGHTA, FQGNSA. This CDR3 has 15 amino acids. The CDR3 loop is CASSLVGSISYEQYF. The CDR3, as DNA: TGTGCCAGCAGCTTAGTGGGCAGCATCTCCTACGAGCAGTACTTC. Complete variable domain (other parts from reference TRBV7-2 and TRBJ2-7): GAGVSQSPSNKVTEKGKDVELRCDPISGHTALYWYRQSLGQGLEFLIYFQGNSAPDKSGLPSDRFSAERTGGSVSTLTIQRTQQEDSAVYLCASSLVGSISYEQYFGPGTRLTVT.

The V and J genes are TRBV3-1 and TRBJ2-7; 10 bases are a match to TRBD2. CDR1 and CDR2 (germline): LGHDT, YNNKEL (reference sequence). The CDR3 contains 17 residues. V dropped 5 bases and J dropped 5; count of bases not matched to a gene: 15. CDR3 protein: CASSEKLLAGHINEQYF. The CDR3 nucleotides are TGTGCCAGCAGCGAAAAACTACTAGCGGGACACATCAACGAGCAGTACTTC.

Details on this clonotype: A read error is possible here, since a much larger clone lies one base away. The chain is built from TRBV10-3 and TRBJ1-1; D possibly corresponds to TRBD1 (6 bases). There are 15 residues in the CDR3. CDR1 ENHRY and CDR2 SYGVKD come from the germline V gene. The CDR3 bases are TGTGCCATCTGTGAGTCTCGGGGGGCTGACACTGAAGCTTTCTTT. This translates into CAICESRGADTEAFF.

At least ten counts were recorded for this clonotype. The rearrangement joins TRBV12-3 or TRBV12-4 to TRBJ1-2, with unresolved D. There are 14 residues in the CDR3. V lost 5 bases, J lost 2 bases, and 12 bases lay in between. The CDR3 DNA reads as TGTGCCAGCAGTCCCCGCCTCGAGAACTATGGCTACACCTTC. This sequence encodes CASSPRLENYGYTF.

This clonotype was detected only a few times. The V gene is TRBV7-2, the J gene TRBJ1-5; D gene unclear. The CDR3 totals 14 residues. Trimming took off 5 bases at V and 0 bases at J, with 8 bases between the two ends. The V gene's germline CDR1 is SGHTA and CDR2 FQGNSA. The CDR3 loop reads CASSPQSSNQPQHF. DNA for the CDR3: TGTGCCAGCAGCCCACAATCTAGCAATCAGCCCCAGCATTTT.

This clonotype was found many times. The V and J genes are TRBV5-1 and TRBJ1-5; D remains unclear. The germline V and J ends were trimmed by 2 bases and 7 bases, with 13 bases remaining between them. The CDR3 loop spans 14 amino acids. From germline, CDR1 is SGHRS and CDR2 YFSETQ. CDR3 in DNA: TGCGCCAGCAGCTTTGGGGAGGTGGGACAGCCCCAGCATTTT. Its translation: CASSFGEVGQPQHF.